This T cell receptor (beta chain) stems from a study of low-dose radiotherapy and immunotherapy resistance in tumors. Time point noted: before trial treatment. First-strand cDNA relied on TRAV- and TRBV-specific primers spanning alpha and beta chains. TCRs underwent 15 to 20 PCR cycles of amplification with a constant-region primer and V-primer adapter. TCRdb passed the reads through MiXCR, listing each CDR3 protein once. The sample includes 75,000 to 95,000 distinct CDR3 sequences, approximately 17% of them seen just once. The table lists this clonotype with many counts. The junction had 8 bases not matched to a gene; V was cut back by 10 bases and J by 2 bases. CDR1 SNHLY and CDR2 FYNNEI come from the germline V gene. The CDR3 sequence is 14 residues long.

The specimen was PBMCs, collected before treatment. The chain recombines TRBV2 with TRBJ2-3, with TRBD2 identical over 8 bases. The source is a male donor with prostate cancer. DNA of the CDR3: TGTGCCAATACCGGGACTAGTTACACAGATACGCAGTATTTT. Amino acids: CANTGTSYTDTQYF. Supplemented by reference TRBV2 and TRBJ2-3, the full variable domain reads EPEVTQTPSHQVTQMGQEVILRCVPISNHLYFYWYRQILGQKVEFLVSFYNNEISEKSEIFDDQFSVERPDGSNFTLKIRSTKLEDSAMYFCANTGTSYTDTQYFGPGTRLTVL.